Reported below is one T cell receptor beta chain. The target antigen is unknown. The data originate from a study of T cell responses to AZD1222 COVID-19 vaccine. Here immunoSEQ multiplex PCR was the method, and the copy in TCRdb shows in-frame clones only, minus some. The table includes about 75,000 clones, around 89% detected once. Study-wide results and caveats: When two AZD1222 doses had been given, Spike-specific TCR breadth and depth rose. Mapped onto spike, vaccine-associated CD4 TCRs spanned it and were dominant at 160-218 and 743-854. The reported proportion of spike-specific TCRs targeting unmutated variant regions was nearly half.

The V gene's germline CDR1 is MNHEY and CDR2 SMNVEV (reference sequence). The CDR3 length is 14 residues. V shed 1 base and J shed 0 bases, with 7 bases lying between them. The input for sequencing was peripheral blood, taken 28 days after the second dose of the MenACWY control vaccine. The chain is built from TRBV27 and TRBJ2-7, with a weak D call TRBD1 (5 bases). The clonotype was recovered from an adult who received the MenACWY meningococcal vaccine as a control. CDR3 region: CASSLLDTSYEQYF. The CDR3 DNA follows: TGTGCCAGCAGTTTATTGGACACCTCCTACGAGCAGTACTTC.